These T cell receptor beta chains were read from a single sample in a study of T cell changes during pregnancy in multiple sclerosis. Data came from immunoSEQ multiplex PCR; TCRdb stores just in-frame clones and leaves some out. The sample has roughly 69,000 clones; 90% to 95% are singletons. The sequences come from peripheral blood, collected in the second trimester of pregnancy. The source of these receptors is a female donor with multiple sclerosis, enrolled in a pregnancy study. Both conserved end residues are part of each CDR3. D genes are given only for firm matches. Some rows mark clone size as missing; the rest say once, few, many or name a class of expanded clone.

v_call: TRBV28
cdr3_length: 14
j_call: TRBJ2-7
clone_size: NA
d_call: TRBD2
cdr3_aa: CATSLSSGSEEQYF
cdr3_nt: TGTGCCACCAGCCTGAGTAGCGGGTCGGAGGAGCAGTACTTC

v_call: TRBV10-3
cdr3_length: 13
j_call: TRBJ1-5
clone_size: NA
d_call: NA
cdr3_aa: CAIRRDFNQPQHF
cdr3_nt: TGTGCCATCAGGCGCGATTTCAATCAGCCCCAGCATTTT

v_call: TRBV4-2
cdr3_length: 20
j_call: TRBJ2-1
clone_size: NA
d_call: TRBD2
cdr3_aa: CASSQESLSPGTSGDNEQFF
cdr3_nt: TGTGCCAGCAGCCAAGAAAGCCTCTCACCCGGGACTAGCGGGGACAATGAGCAGTTCTTC

v_call: TRBV6-1
cdr3_length: 13
j_call: TRBJ1-2
clone_size: NA
d_call: NA
cdr3_aa: CASSGQGNYGYTF
cdr3_nt: TGTGCCAGCAGTGGGCAGGGGAACTATGGCTACACCTTC

v_call: TRBV7-2
cdr3_length: 18
j_call: TRBJ2-3
clone_size: NA
d_call: NA
cdr3_aa: CASSLVRAGKPIPDTQYF
cdr3_nt: TGTGCCAGCAGCTTAGTCCGGGCGGGAAAACCCATCCCAGATACGCAGTATTTT

v_call: TRBV10-3
cdr3_length: 16
j_call: TRBJ2-7
clone_size: NA
d_call: NA
cdr3_aa: CAISGMEQGIFYEQYF
cdr3_nt: TGTGCCATCAGTGGAATGGAGCAGGGGATTTTCTACGAGCAGTACTTC

v_call: TRBV30
cdr3_length: 12
j_call: TRBJ1-2
clone_size: once
d_call: NA
cdr3_aa: CAWTGELPGYTF
cdr3_nt: TGTGCCTGGACCGGGGAGTTGCCTGGCTACACCTTC

v_call: TRBV27
cdr3_length: 12
j_call: TRBJ2-4
clone_size: once
d_call: NA
cdr3_aa: CASSDSYNIQYF
cdr3_nt: TGTGCCAGCAGTGACAGTTACAACATTCAGTACTTC

v_call: TRBV6-1
cdr3_length: 16
j_call: TRBJ1-1
clone_size: NA
d_call: TRBD1
cdr3_aa: CASSDRTGGWSTEAFF
cdr3_nt: TGTGCCAGCAGTGACCGGACAGGTGGGTGGTCAACTGAAGCTTTCTTT

v_call: TRBV5-4
cdr3_length: 18
j_call: TRBJ2-2
clone_size: NA
d_call: NA
cdr3_aa: CASSFRFAVSTNTGELFF
cdr3_nt: TGTGCCAGCAGCTTCCGTTTCGCGGTAAGTACGAACACCGGGGAGCTGTTTTTT

v_call: TRBV14
cdr3_length: 18
j_call: TRBJ2-1
clone_size: NA
d_call: TRBD2
cdr3_aa: CASSQDFFTSGRNSEQFF
cdr3_nt: TGTGCCAGCAGCCAAGATTTTTTTACTAGCGGGAGAAATAGTGAGCAGTTCTTC

v_call: TRBV27
cdr3_length: 15
j_call: TRBJ2-7
clone_size: NA
d_call: TRBD1
cdr3_aa: CASSLLRDRGYEQYF
cdr3_nt: TGTGCCAGCAGTTTACTCCGGGACAGGGGCTACGAGCAGTACTTC

v_call: TRBV6-1
cdr3_length: 15
j_call: TRBJ1-1
clone_size: NA
d_call: NA
cdr3_aa: CASSEGGKRDTEAFF
cdr3_nt: TGTGCCAGCAGTGAAGGAGGGAAAAGAGACACTGAAGCTTTCTTT

v_call: TRBV5-1
cdr3_length: 17
j_call: TRBJ2-2
clone_size: once
d_call: NA
cdr3_aa: CASSLAAGPPRTGELFF
cdr3_nt: TGCGCCAGCAGCTTGGCCGCGGGTCCCCCGAGAACCGGGGAGCTGTTTTTT

v_call: TRBV29-1
cdr3_length: 13
j_call: TRBJ1-1
clone_size: NA
d_call: NA
cdr3_aa: CSTHSGVTREAFF
cdr3_nt: TGCAGCACACATTCCGGGGTCACCAGGGAAGCTTTCTTT

v_call: TRBV10-3
cdr3_length: 15
j_call: TRBJ2-1
clone_size: NA
d_call: NA
cdr3_aa: CAISDDGRSGNEQFF
cdr3_nt: TGTGCCATCAGTGACGACGGGAGATCCGGTAATGAGCAGTTCTTC

v_call: TRBV5-1
cdr3_length: 15
j_call: TRBJ1-2
clone_size: NA
d_call: TRBD1
cdr3_aa: CASSASSGGSYGYTF
cdr3_nt: TGCGCCAGCAGCGCGTCCTCAGGGGGGAGCTATGGCTACACCTTC

v_call: TRBV29-1
cdr3_length: 15
j_call: TRBJ2-3
clone_size: once
d_call: TRBD2
cdr3_aa: CSVALLAVSTDTQYF
cdr3_nt: TGCAGCGTTGCGTTACTAGCGGTTAGCACAGATACGCAGTATTTT

v_call: TRBV5-5
cdr3_length: 13
j_call: TRBJ2-1
clone_size: NA
d_call: TRBD2
cdr3_aa: CASSLGTSSEQFF
cdr3_nt: TGTGCCAGCAGCTTAGGGACTAGCTCTGAGCAGTTCTTC

v_call: TRBV25-1
cdr3_length: 16
j_call: TRBJ2-1
clone_size: NA
d_call: NA
cdr3_aa: CASSAPGRTAYNEQFF
cdr3_nt: TGTGCCAGCAGTGCCCCGGGGAGGACGGCCTACAATGAGCAGTTCTTC

v_call: TRBV7-9
cdr3_length: 16
j_call: TRBJ2-1
clone_size: NA
d_call: TRBD2
cdr3_aa: CASSTTSGYGYNEQFF
cdr3_nt: TGTGCCAGCAGCACGACTAGCGGGTATGGTTACAATGAGCAGTTCTTC

v_call: TRBV4-2
cdr3_length: 15
j_call: TRBJ1-5
clone_size: NA
d_call: NA
cdr3_aa: CASSQDGGADQPQHF
cdr3_nt: TGTGCCAGCAGCCAAGATGGGGGGGCGGATCAGCCCCAGCATTTT

v_call: TRBV9
cdr3_length: 15
j_call: TRBJ2-7
clone_size: NA
d_call: TRBD1
cdr3_aa: CASSVAGTGKYEQYF
cdr3_nt: TGTGCCAGCAGCGTAGCCGGGACAGGGAAATACGAGCAGTACTTC

v_call: TRBV7-9
cdr3_length: 13
j_call: TRBJ1-2
clone_size: few
d_call: TRBD1
cdr3_aa: CASSSTGGRGYTF
cdr3_nt: TGTGCCAGCAGCTCCACAGGGGGCCGTGGCTACACCTTC

v_call: TRBV5-1
cdr3_length: 17
j_call: TRBJ2-1
clone_size: NA
d_call: TRBD2
cdr3_aa: CASETGREADYWNEQFF
cdr3_nt: TGCGCCAGCGAGACTGGGCGGGAGGCAGATTACTGGAATGAGCAGTTCTTC

v_call: TRBV18
cdr3_length: 19
j_call: TRBJ1-6
clone_size: NA
d_call: NA
cdr3_aa: CASSPTPNAYSSPNSPLHF
cdr3_nt: TGTGCCAGCTCACCCACACCAAACGCCTACAGCTCGCCGAATTCACCCCTCCACTTT

v_call: TRBV30
cdr3_length: 15
j_call: TRBJ1-3
clone_size: NA
d_call: NA
cdr3_aa: CAWSDRQDHGNTIYF
cdr3_nt: TGTGCCTGGAGTGACCGACAGGACCATGGAAACACCATATATTTT

v_call: TRBV27
cdr3_length: 13
j_call: TRBJ2-1
clone_size: NA
d_call: NA
cdr3_aa: CASSPQGGNEQFF
cdr3_nt: TGTGCCAGCAGCCCCCAGGGTGGGAATGAGCAGTTCTTC

v_call: TRBV18
cdr3_length: 13
j_call: TRBJ1-2
clone_size: NA
d_call: NA
cdr3_aa: CASSPGSGYGYTF
cdr3_nt: TGTGCCAGCTCACCAGGGAGTGGCTATGGCTACACCTTC

v_call: TRBV29-1
cdr3_length: 14
j_call: TRBJ2-1
clone_size: NA
d_call: NA
cdr3_aa: CSVLGGYEGNEQFF
cdr3_nt: TGCAGCGTCCTAGGGGGTTACGAGGGAAATGAGCAGTTCTTC

v_call: TRBV18
cdr3_length: 14
j_call: TRBJ2-1
clone_size: NA
d_call: NA
cdr3_aa: CASSPPMTVNEQFF
cdr3_nt: TGTGCCAGCTCACCACCGATGACAGTCAATGAGCAGTTCTTC

v_call: TRBV5-1
cdr3_length: 16
j_call: TRBJ2-1
clone_size: NA
d_call: TRBD2
cdr3_aa: CASSLGLAGAADEQFF
cdr3_nt: TGCGCCAGCAGCTTGGGGCTAGCGGGAGCTGCCGATGAGCAGTTCTTC

v_call: TRBV6-5
cdr3_length: 14
j_call: TRBJ2-7
clone_size: NA
d_call: NA
cdr3_aa: CASSRQGSSYEQYF
cdr3_nt: TGTGCCAGCAGTCGGCAGGGGAGCTCCTACGAGCAGTACTTC

v_call: TRBV4-2
cdr3_length: 17
j_call: TRBJ2-4
clone_size: NA
d_call: TRBD2
cdr3_aa: CASSQEASGGHGDIQYF
cdr3_nt: TGTGCCAGCAGCCAAGAGGCTAGCGGGGGCCACGGGGACATTCAGTACTTC

v_call: TRBV18
cdr3_length: 16
j_call: TRBJ1-2
clone_size: NA
d_call: TRBD1
cdr3_aa: CASSPREAGGFDGYTF
cdr3_nt: TGTGCCAGCTCACCCCGTGAGGCAGGGGGCTTCGATGGCTACACCTTC

v_call: TRBV27
cdr3_length: 16
j_call: TRBJ1-2
clone_size: once
d_call: NA
cdr3_aa: CASSLRPGRLDYGYTF
cdr3_nt: TGTGCCAGCAGTTTACGTCCAGGGAGGCTAGACTATGGCTACACCTTC

v_call: TRBV5-1
cdr3_length: 16
j_call: TRBJ1-4
clone_size: NA
d_call: TRBD1
cdr3_aa: CASSFTRQGINEKLFF
cdr3_nt: TGCGCCAGCAGCTTCACACGACAGGGGATTAATGAAAAACTGTTTTTT

v_call: TRBV6-5
cdr3_length: 14
j_call: TRBJ2-3
clone_size: NA
d_call: TRBD1
cdr3_aa: CASSYSTGADTQYF
cdr3_nt: TGTGCCAGCAGTTACTCGACAGGGGCAGATACGCAGTATTTT

v_call: TRBV7-9
cdr3_length: 13
j_call: TRBJ2-4
clone_size: NA
d_call: TRBD2
cdr3_aa: CASSSSGGNIQYF
cdr3_nt: TGTGCCAGCAGCTCATCGGGGGGAAACATTCAGTACTTC

v_call: TRBV7-3
cdr3_length: 14
j_call: TRBJ1-1
clone_size: NA
d_call: NA
cdr3_aa: CASSYSRGDTEAFF
cdr3_nt: TGTGCCAGCAGCTACAGCAGGGGCGACACTGAAGCTTTCTTT

v_call: TRBV18
cdr3_length: 16
j_call: TRBJ1-1
clone_size: NA
d_call: TRBD1
cdr3_aa: CASSPRQGGENTEAFF
cdr3_nt: TGTGCCAGCTCACCTCGACAGGGGGGGGAGAACACTGAAGCTTTCTTT

v_call: TRBV7-2
cdr3_length: 11
j_call: TRBJ2-3
clone_size: NA
d_call: NA
cdr3_aa: CASSPGYTQYF
cdr3_nt: TGTGCCAGCAGCCCAGGGTATACGCAGTATTTT

v_call: TRBV4-3
cdr3_length: 13
j_call: TRBJ1-2
clone_size: NA
d_call: NA
cdr3_aa: CASSRPEGYGYTF
cdr3_nt: TGCGCCAGCAGTCGTCCCGAGGGCTATGGCTACACCTTC

v_call: TRBV4-3
cdr3_length: 16
j_call: TRBJ1-1
clone_size: NA
d_call: NA
cdr3_aa: CASSQDRGVLDTEAFF
cdr3_nt: TGCGCCAGCAGCCAAGATCGGGGGGTTTTGGACACTGAAGCTTTCTTT

v_call: TRBV4-3
cdr3_length: 16
j_call: TRBJ2-2
clone_size: many
d_call: NA
cdr3_aa: CASSQFLDSFTGELFF
cdr3_nt: TGCGCCAGCAGCCAATTTTTGGACAGCTTCACCGGGGAGCTGTTTTTT

v_call: TRBV5-1
cdr3_length: 16
j_call: TRBJ2-7
clone_size: NA
d_call: TRBD1
cdr3_aa: CASSRSKGTDPYEQYF
cdr3_nt: TGCGCCAGCAGCCGGAGTAAGGGGACAGACCCCTACGAGCAGTACTTC

v_call: TRBV10-1
cdr3_length: 20
j_call: TRBJ2-6
clone_size: NA
d_call: TRBD2
cdr3_aa: CASSESSGAGGFSGANVLTF
cdr3_nt: TGCGCCAGCAGTGAGTCGAGTGGTGCGGGAGGGTTCTCTGGGGCCAACGTCCTGACTTTC

v_call: TRBV18
cdr3_length: 16
j_call: TRBJ2-1
clone_size: once
d_call: TRBD2
cdr3_aa: CASSRDQGSGINEQFF
cdr3_nt: TGTGCCAGCTCACGGGACCAGGGAAGCGGGATTAATGAGCAGTTCTTC

v_call: TRBV9
cdr3_length: 18
j_call: TRBJ2-3
clone_size: NA
d_call: TRBD2
cdr3_aa: CASSPAAPGLAGLDTQYF
cdr3_nt: TGTGCCAGCAGCCCAGCAGCCCCGGGACTAGCGGGGTTGGATACGCAGTATTTT

v_call: TRBV5-1
cdr3_length: 14
j_call: TRBJ2-7
clone_size: NA
d_call: TRBD1
cdr3_aa: CASSLGGTVYEQYF
cdr3_nt: TGCGCCAGCAGCTTGGGGGGGACAGTCTACGAGCAGTACTTC

v_call: TRBV5-4
cdr3_length: 14
j_call: TRBJ1-3
clone_size: NA
d_call: TRBD1
cdr3_aa: CASSLTGAGNTIYF
cdr3_nt: TGTGCCAGCAGCTTGACAGGGGCTGGAAACACCATATATTTT

v_call: TRBV29-1
cdr3_length: 12
j_call: TRBJ2-5
clone_size: NA
d_call: NA
cdr3_aa: CSVFGQQETQYF
cdr3_nt: TGCAGCGTTTTCGGACAGCAAGAGACCCAGTACTTC

v_call: TRBV7-2
cdr3_length: 16
j_call: TRBJ2-7
clone_size: once
d_call: TRBD1
cdr3_aa: CASSATVTGVPYEQYF
cdr3_nt: TGTGCCAGCAGCGCAACCGTCACAGGGGTCCCCTACGAGCAGTACTTC

v_call: TRBV7-7
cdr3_length: 15
j_call: TRBJ2-3
clone_size: NA
d_call: TRBD2
cdr3_aa: CASSPRLAGDNTQYF
cdr3_nt: TGTGCCAGCAGCCCAAGACTAGCGGGAGATAACACGCAGTATTTT

v_call: TRBV7-8
cdr3_length: 16
j_call: TRBJ2-7
clone_size: once
d_call: TRBD1
cdr3_aa: CATKPGSGQDFYEQYF
cdr3_nt: TGTGCCACCAAACCAGGCTCGGGACAGGACTTCTACGAGCAGTACTTC